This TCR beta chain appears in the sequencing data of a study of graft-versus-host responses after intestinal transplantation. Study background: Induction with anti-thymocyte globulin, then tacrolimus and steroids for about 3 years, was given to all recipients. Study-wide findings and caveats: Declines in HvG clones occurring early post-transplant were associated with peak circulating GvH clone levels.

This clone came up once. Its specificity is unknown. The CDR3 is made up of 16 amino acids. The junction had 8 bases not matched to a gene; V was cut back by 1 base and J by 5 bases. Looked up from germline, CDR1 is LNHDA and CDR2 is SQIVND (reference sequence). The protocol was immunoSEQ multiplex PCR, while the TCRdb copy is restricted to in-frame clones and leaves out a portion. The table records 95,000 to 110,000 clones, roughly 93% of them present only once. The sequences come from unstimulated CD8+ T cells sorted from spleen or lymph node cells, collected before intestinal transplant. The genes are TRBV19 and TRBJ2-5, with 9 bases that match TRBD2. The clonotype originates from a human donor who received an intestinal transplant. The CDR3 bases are TGTGCCAGTAGTATAGTTTCGGCGGGGGGGCTTGAGACCCAGTACTTC. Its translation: CASSIVSAGGLETQYF.